Each of the 26 T cell receptor beta chains below was sequenced from the same sample in a study of T cell clones after liver transplantation. Data came from immunoSEQ multiplex PCR; TCRdb stores just in-frame clones and leaves some out. The table records under 7,000 clones, under 75% of them present only once. The sample consisted of CD8+ T cells from blood, taken before liver transplant. These TCRs come from a human donor who received a liver transplant.

This sequence joins TRBV5-1 and TRBJ1-1, with TRBD1 as a possible D gene (6 bases). V lost 1 base, J lost 4 bases, and 11 bases lay in between. CDR3 length equals 14 residues. The germline V gene has CDR1 SGHRS and CDR2 YFSETQ. CDR3 nucleotide sequence: TGCGCCAGCAGCTTGCGGGACATGGGCACTGAAGCTTTCTTT. Amino acids: CASSLRDMGTEAFF.

This clone occurred once. V gene TRBV27 combines with J gene TRBJ1-5; D is unclear. The CDR3 extends over 15 amino acids. Trimming removed 4 bases at V and 4 bases at J, with 14 bases between. The germline gives CDR1 MNHEY, CDR2 SMNVEV (reference sequence). The CDR3 reads CASSWKGQSNQPQHF. CDR3 DNA: TGTGCCAGCAGTTGGAAAGGCCAATCTAATCAGCCCCAGCATTTT.

The gene calls are TRBV27 and TRBJ2-5; 7 bases fit TRBD2. Trimming cost V 0 bases and J 4 bases; bases outside gene matches: 2. The CDR3 consists of 14 residues. The germline gives CDR1 MNHEY, CDR2 SMNVEV (reference sequence). CDR3 region: CASSLSGGLETQYF. In DNA form, the CDR3 reads TGTGCCAGCAGTTTATCGGGAGGGCTAGAGACCCAGTACTTC.

The genes are TRBV7-8 and TRBJ2-1; 12 nucleotides align to TRBD2. V lost 1 base, J lost 1 base, and 8 bases stayed unmatched. Germline V lookup: CDR1 SGHVS, CDR2 FQNEAQ. The CDR3 sequence is 19 residues long. The CDR3 reads CASSLERLAGGQSYNEQFF. The CDR3 region has the DNA TGTGCCAGCAGCTTAGAGCGTCTAGCGGGGGGGCAGTCCTACAATGAGCAGTTCTTC.

The chain recombines TRBV10-2 with TRBJ1-2, with a possible D match to TRBD1 (5 bases). Germline values: CDR1 WSHSY, CDR2 SAAADI. CDR3 length equals 15 residues. V lost 3 bases to trimming and J lost 2 bases, with 13 bases between them. This CDR3 is CASSEHSTVNYGYTF. As DNA, the CDR3 is TGCGCCAGCAGTGAACATTCGACAGTCAACTATGGCTACACCTTC.

V gene TRBV5-4 combines with J gene TRBJ2-2; D could derive from TRBD1 or TRBD2 (5 bases each). Germline assignment: CDR1 SGHNT and CDR2 YYREEE (reference sequence). Trimming removed 3 bases from V and 5 bases from J, with 17 bases in between. The CDR3 consists of 16 residues. Here the CDR3 DNA reads TGTGCCAGCAGCTCCCGGGACGAAGGGGCGACCGGGGAGCTGTTTTTT. Its protein product is CASSSRDEGATGELFF.

This clone was found a few times. The genes are TRBV7-8 and TRBJ2-7; D remains unclear. The germline CDR1 and CDR2 sequences are SGHVS and FQNEAQ. V was shortened by 5 bases and J by 2 bases, with 13 bases between the two germline ends. The CDR3 contains 14 residues. This CDR3 reads CASSEGISAYEQYV. As DNA, the CDR3 is TGTGCCAGCAGCGAAGGGATCTCCGCCTACGAGCAGTACGTC.

This clone was detected only a few times. This rearrangement joins TRBV5-6 to TRBJ2-6, with D possibly being TRBD1 (5 bases). The CDR3 spans 15 residues. The germline V and J ends were trimmed by 0 bases and 2 bases, with 6 bases remaining between them. The V gene's germline CDR1 is SGHDT and CDR2 YYEEEE. CDR3 in DNA: TGTGCCAGCAGCTTGGAGGGGACTGGGGCCAACGTCCTGACTTTC. Protein: CASSLEGTGANVLTF.

The chain is built from TRBV7-6 and TRBJ1-2, with D maybe TRBD1 (5 bases). Trimming cost V 6 bases and J 4 bases, with 15 bases left between them. Looked up from germline, CDR1 is SGHVS and CDR2 is FNYEAQ. This CDR3 has 14 residues. The CDR3 DNA sequence: TGTGCCAGCAGTCTCACCGGGGACTCCTATGGCTACACCTTC. This sequence encodes CASSLTGDSYGYTF.

This chain connects TRBV29-1 to TRBJ2-5; weak D call: TRBD1 (5 bases). The CDR3 sequence is 12 residues long. In germline, CDR1 is SQVTM, CDR2 ANQGSEA. Trimming removed 7 bases at V and 2 bases at J, with 11 bases between. In nucleotides, the CDR3 is TGCAGCGCAGACAGATCGCAAGAGACCCAGTACTTC. This encodes CSADRSQETQYF.

V gene TRBV14 combines with J gene TRBJ2-7; D unclear. V was clipped by 0 bases and J by 11 bases, with 11 bases between them. The CDR3 runs 12 residues. Germline V gene data show CDR1 as SGHDN and CDR2 as FVKESK. CDR3 sequence: CASSQDRTEKYF. The CDR3 nucleotides are TGTGCCAGCAGCCAAGATCGTACAGAAAAGTACTTC.

The V call is TRBV19, the J call TRBJ1-1, with 7 bases identical to TRBD1. The V and J ends lost 5 bases and 3 bases, in that order; junction bases with no gene match: 6. The CDR3 has 14 amino acids. The germline V gene has CDR1 LNHDA and CDR2 SQIVND (reference sequence). DNA of the CDR3: TGTGCCAGTAGTGTGGGACAGCGGCACACTGAAGCTTTCTTT. Protein product: CASSVGQRHTEAFF.

Relative to its sample, this clone is medium-sized. The CDR3, as DNA: TGTGCCAGCAGCTTGGTGGGGGCCGGGGCCTACGAGCAGTACGTC. Translating it yields CASSLVGAGAYEQYV. The chain is built from TRBV5-6 and TRBJ2-7; maybe TRBD1 (6 bases). CDR1 is SGHDT and CDR2 is YYEEEE in the germline V gene. There are 15 residues in the CDR3. Trimming took off 0 bases at V and 2 bases at J, with 12 bases between the two ends.

The rearrangement links TRBV5-6 to TRBJ2-2; 8 bases fit TRBD1. Germline V gene data show CDR1 as SGHDT and CDR2 as YYEEEE. The CDR3 loop spans 15 amino acids. The V and J ends lost 4 bases and 6 bases, in that order; junction bases with no gene match: 8. The CDR3 reads CASSRDRGIAGELFF. Here the CDR3 DNA reads TGTGCCAGCAGCCGCGACAGGGGAATTGCCGGGGAGCTGTTTTTT.

The V and J genes are TRBV19 and TRBJ1-5; D gene unclear. Trimming shortened V by 1 base and J by 7 bases, and 23 bases separated the two germline ends. The CDR3 totals 18 residues. Germline loops: CDR1 LNHDA, CDR2 SQIVND (reference sequence). CDR3 residues: CASSIATDHGVWRQPQHF. Here the CDR3 DNA reads TGTGCCAGTAGTATAGCCACCGACCACGGGGTCTGGCGGCAGCCCCAGCATTTT.

The chain joins TRBV10-2 to TRBJ2-1, with 13 bases that match TRBD2. The V segment lost 6 bases and the J segment 2 bases; nucleotides outside the gene matches: 13. The CDR3 length is 19 residues. Germline CDR1 is WSHSY and CDR2 is SAAADI. The CDR3 DNA sequence: TGCGCCAGCAGCCCCGGACTAGCGGGAGTTATTCGGACCTACAATGAGCAGTTCTTC. Amino acids: CASSPGLAGVIRTYNEQFF.

The V call is TRBV7-8, the J call TRBJ2-1; TRBD2 matches 8 bases. The CDR3 sequence is 15 residues long. The germline gives CDR1 SGHVS, CDR2 FQNEAQ. Germline trimming cut 2 bases from V and 10 bases from J; bases unmatched to any gene: 10. The CDR3 DNA sequence: TGTGCCAGCAGCTTATCAGCCGGGGGGGCGTGGGAGCAGTTCTTC. Translating gives CASSLSAGGAWEQFF.

The V call is TRBV10-1, the J call TRBJ2-2; D may be TRBD1 or TRBD2 (6 bases each). V lost 4 bases to trimming and J lost 5 bases, with 8 bases between them. Germline V lookup: CDR1 WNHNN, CDR2 SYGVQD (reference sequence). The CDR3 has 13 amino acids. CDR3 in amino acids: CASSVGGTGELFF. In DNA form, the CDR3 reads TGCGCCAGCAGTGTAGGGGGGACCGGGGAGCTGTTTTTT.

The J gene is TRBJ2-2, the V gene TRBV9; 10 bases agree with TRBD1. V lost 3 bases to trimming and J lost 5 bases; unmatched junction nucleotides: 7. In germline, CDR1 is SGDLS, CDR2 YYNGEE. CDR3 length: 16 amino acids. The CDR3 here is CASSELGQGETGELFF. In DNA, the CDR3 is TGTGCCAGCAGCGAATTAGGACAGGGGGAAACCGGGGAGCTGTTTTTT.

Notes on this clone: Distinct nucleotide sequences in the sample also encode this CDR3. This sequence joins TRBV27 and TRBJ2-7; D tentatively fits TRBD1 or TRBD2 (6 bases each). The CDR3 is made up of 13 amino acids. Germline values: CDR1 MNHEY, CDR2 SMNVEV (reference sequence). The CDR3: CASSPQGGYEQYV. The CDR3 nucleotides are TGTGCCAGCAGCCCACAGGGAGGATACGAGCAGTACGTT.

The chain is built from TRBV19 and TRBJ1-4, with D tentatively TRBD1 (5 bases). V gave up 7 bases and J gave up 8 bases, with 17 bases separating them. Germline CDR1 reads LNHDA; CDR2 reads SQIVND (reference sequence). The CDR3 is made up of 14 amino acids. The CDR3 reads CASTGTLSEEKLFF. The DNA of the CDR3 is TGTGCCAGTACCGGGACTCTTTCCGAAGAAAAACTGTTTTTT.

This chain uses TRBV19 with TRBJ1-2, with a possible D match to TRBD1 (5 bases). V was cut by 3 bases and J by 7 bases, with 9 bases left in between. The V gene's germline CDR1 is LNHDA and CDR2 SQIVND (reference sequence). The CDR3 is 12 residues long. This CDR3 is CASSIGGSGYTF. CDR3 sequence (DNA): TGTGCCAGTAGTATCGGGGGTTCTGGCTACACCTTC.

The chain recombines TRBV29-1 with TRBJ2-3, with D unclear. With 5 bases removed from V and 3 bases from J, the gap between germline ends came to 18 bases. Germline CDR1 SQVTM, CDR2 ANQGSEA. The CDR3 has 15 amino acids. CDR3 DNA sequence: TGCAGCGTTAGTTTCGACTCCGAGGTGACAGATACGCAGTATTTT. This sequence encodes CSVSFDSEVTDTQYF.

This clone was seen a few times. The V and J genes are TRBV7-9 and TRBJ2-7, with 7 bases matching TRBD1. Looked up from germline, CDR1 is SEHNR and CDR2 is FQNEAQ (reference sequence). Losses at the gene ends were 5 bases for V and 5 bases for J; bases not matched to a gene: 12. This CDR3 region has 15 residues. The CDR3 DNA sequence: TGTGCCAGCAGCGTCTCACAGGGGCCGCTGGACGAGCAGTACGTC. Residues: CASSVSQGPLDEQYV.

V usage is TRBV14 and J usage is TRBJ2-5; D is unresolved. V was cut by 0 bases and J by 12 bases, with 11 bases left in between. In germline, CDR1 is SGHDN, CDR2 FVKESK. The CDR3 is made up of 12 amino acids. CDR3 protein: CASSQDRTEKYF. In DNA, the CDR3 is TGTGCCAGCAGCCAAGATCGTACAGAAAAGTACTTC.

The chain combines TRBV15 with TRBJ2-1, with D unclear. Trimming left V 0 bases short and J 10 bases short, with 10 bases between. The germline CDR1 and CDR2 sequences are LNHNV and YYDKDF (reference sequence). The CDR3 has 13 amino acids. The CDR3 reads CATSRDRNFEQFF. For the CDR3, the DNA is TGTGCCACCAGCAGAGATAGAAATTTCGAGCAGTTCTTC. Full variable domain (rest looked up from reference TRBV15 and TRBJ2-1): DAMVIQNPRYQVTQFGKPVTLSCSQTLNHNVMYWYQQKSSQAPKLLFHYYDKDFNNEADTPDNFQSRRPNTSFCFLDIRSPGLGDTAMYLCATSRDRNFEQFFGPGTRLTVL.